Listed below are T cell receptor beta chains from one sample, sequenced in a study of OX40 agonist ivuxolimab in advanced cancers. Here immunoSEQ multiplex PCR was the method, and the copy in TCRdb shows in-frame clones only, minus some. The sample includes around 46,000 clones, 89% of them seen just once. This material consisted of CD4+ or CD8+ T cells sorted from blood, taken in a trial of the OX40 agonist ivuxolimab. The origin of the receptors is an adult with an advanced solid tumor such as melanoma, head and neck, liver or kidney cancer. Both conserved end residues are part of each CDR3. A D gene is named only where the DNA matches it firmly. A row's size may be missing; if present it is once, few, many or a size class.

>TRBJ1-1|.|.|TRBV7-2
TGTGCCAGCAGCTATGTGAACACTGAAGCTTTCTTT
CASSYVNTEAFF
>TRBJ2-5|once|TRBD1|TRBV6-5
TGTGCCAGCAGTGGGGGACAGTGGAAAGAGACCCAGTACTTC
CASSGGQWKETQYF
>TRBJ2-7|.|TRBD1|TRBV25-1
TGTGCCAGCAGTGAAAACGGACAGGGGAGGGAGTACTTC
CASSENGQGREYF
>TRBJ2-1|once|.|TRBV19
TGTGCCTGTTCTAGCCCGGCGCCGAACAATGAGCAGTTCTTC
CACSSPAPNNEQFF
>TRBJ1-5|.|.|TRBV5-4
TGTGCCAGCAGCTTGACCACGGGGCCTTTGGGTAATCAGCCCCAGCATTTT
CASSLTTGPLGNQPQHF
>TRBJ1-1|.|.|TRBV9
TGTGCCAGCAGCGTAGAGGGGAACTCGGGCACTGAAGCTTTCTTT
CASSVEGNSGTEAFF
>TRBJ2-1|.|TRBD2|TRBV9
TGTGCCAGCAGCGAGCAGGGACTAGCGGTGCCCAATGAGCAGTTCTTC
CASSEQGLAVPNEQFF
>TRBJ1-5|.|.|TRBV6-5
TGTGCCAGCAGTTACTCGTTCAGCCAGCCCCAGCATTTT
CASSYSFSQPQHF
>TRBJ1-2|.|.|TRBV7-7
TGTGCCAGCAGCGCCCCCCTCTCTGGCTACACCTTC
CASSAPLSGYTF
>TRBJ1-4|.|TRBD1|TRBV30
TGTGCCTGGAGTGTACAGGGGGGAGATGAAAAACTGTTTTTT
CAWSVQGGDEKLFF
>TRBJ2-7|.|TRBD1|TRBV5-4
TGTGCCAGCAGCTTCGGGACAGGGGACTACGAGCAGTACTTC
CASSFGTGDYEQYF
>TRBJ2-5|.|.|TRBV9
TGTGCCAGCAGCGTAGGAGGGACAGAGACCCAGTACTTC
CASSVGGTETQYF
>TRBJ2-2|.|.|TRBV10-3
TGTGCCATCAGTGATTGGCGACAGGTTGACACCGGGGAGCTGTTTTTT
CAISDWRQVDTGELFF
>TRBJ2-3|.|TRBD2|TRBV4-3
TGCGCCAGCAGCCAAGTAGCGGGAGGGCCTGCCACAGATACGCAGTATTTT
CASSQVAGGPATDTQYF
>TRBJ2-7|.|TRBD1|TRBV2
TGTGCCAGCAGTACGACCTGGGACAGCACCTACGAGCAGTACTTC
CASSTTWDSTYEQYF
>TRBJ2-4|.|.|TRBV4-1
TGCGCCAGCAGCCAAGTAGCAGGCGGGGAAAACATTCAGTACTTC
CASSQVAGGENIQYF
>TRBJ2-3|once|.|TRBV4-1
TGCGCCAGCAGCCTCCCGGACAGATACACAGATACGCAGTATTTT
CASSLPDRYTDTQYF
>TRBJ1-3|once|.|TRBV30
TGTGCCTGGATCTCTGGAAACACCATATATTTT
CAWISGNTIYF
>TRBJ2-1|.|.|TRBV6-6
TGTGCCAGCAGTTACCGGCGGGGAAATGAGCAGTTCTTC
CASSYRRGNEQFF
>TRBJ2-2|.|.|TRBV5-6
TGTGCCAGCAGCTTAGCCTTTCTAGGAACCACCGGGGAGCTGTTTTTT
CASSLAFLGTTGELFF
>TRBJ2-7|.|.|TRBV15
TGTGCCACCAGCAGGACCGGGAACTACGAGCAGTACTTC
CATSRTGNYEQYF
>TRBJ2-1|.|TRBD2|TRBV7-8
TGTGCCAGCAGCTTAGGCAGCGGGGGCCTATCCTACAATGAGCAGTTCTTC
CASSLGSGGLSYNEQFF